Listed below are T cell receptor beta chains from one sample, sequenced in a study of cytomegalovirus exposure and HLA in healthy donors. Data came from immunoSEQ multiplex PCR; TCRdb stores just in-frame clones and leaves some out. The table records roughly 60,000 clones, around 78% of them present only once. Source material: PBMCs. These receptors all stem from a female donor in good health and CMV-seronegative. Both conserved end residues are part of each CDR3. D genes are given only for firm matches. Where a row states a size, it is once, few, many or the class of an expanded clone; other rows omit it.

J gene | clone size | D gene | V gene | CDR3 protein | CDR3 DNA
TRBJ2-2 | few | . | TRBV11-2 | CASSLDTVFTGELFF | TGTGCCAGCAGCTTAGATACAGTTTTTACCGGGGAGCTGTTTTTT
TRBJ1-2 | . | . | TRBV5-6 | CASSLGSAPRTHTF | TGTGCCAGCAGCTTGGGGTCAGCCCCTAGGACTCACACCTTC
TRBJ1-1 | . | . | TRBV30 | CACQGLREAFF | TGTGCCTGTCAAGGGCTTAGGGAGGCTTTCTTT
TRBJ2-2 | . | TRBD1 | TRBV27 | CASSLTGTGGRDTGELFF | TGTGCCAGCAGTTTAACCGGGACAGGGGGCAGGGACACCGGGGAGCTGTTTTTT
TRBJ2-7 | . | . | TRBV7-9 | CASSHSSIFEQYF | TGTGCCAGCAGCCACTCCTCCATCTTCGAGCAGTACTTC
TRBJ1-1 | . | . | TRBV25-1 | CASSEPLPDTNTEAFF | TGTGCCAGCAGTGAACCCCTCCCGGACACGAACACTGAAGCTTTCTTT
TRBJ1-1 | . | . | TRBV9 | CASSVGGTGWNTEAFF | TGTGCCAGCAGCGTAGGGGGTACGGGGTGGAACACTGAAGCTTTCTTT
TRBJ2-2 | once | . | TRBV2 | CASTGQRTNTGELFF | TGTGCCAGCACCGGACAGCGAACTAACACCGGGGAGCTGTTTTTT
TRBJ2-3 | . | . | TRBV5-1 | CASSLDTYGQYF | TGCGCCAGCAGCTTGGATACCTATGGGCAGTATTTT
TRBJ1-4 | . | TRBD1 | TRBV5-6 | CASSFFPQGVGEKLFF | TGTGCCAGCAGCTTTTTTCCCCAGGGGGTCGGGGAAAAACTGTTTTTT
TRBJ1-4 | . | . | TRBV4-2 | CASSPEVRVDEKLFF | TGTGCCAGCAGCCCAGAGGTCCGAGTGGATGAAAAACTGTTTTTT
TRBJ2-1 | . | TRBD1 | TRBV7-7 | CASSLEAPGRGQDEQFF | TGTGCTAGCAGCTTAGAAGCCCCCGGCAGGGGGCAGGATGAGCAGTTCTTC
TRBJ2-1 | once | TRBD2 | TRBV5-1 | CASSLTGTSGGPPSYNEQFF | TGCGCCAGCAGCTTGACCGGGACTAGCGGGGGCCCCCCCTCCTACAATGAGCAGTTCTTC
TRBJ1-4 | . | . | TRBV4-2 | CASSQDWRAGNEKLFF | TGTGCCAGCAGCCAAGATTGGAGGGCAGGGAATGAAAAACTGTTTTTT
TRBJ1-1 | . | . | TRBV7-2 | CASRRAGIGTEAFF | TGTGCCAGCCGCAGGGCGGGGATAGGCACTGAAGCTTTCTTT
TRBJ1-5 | . | . | TRBV19 | CASSTTQRFQPQHF | TGTGCCAGTAGTACCACACAGAGATTCCAGCCCCAGCATTTT
TRBJ2-3 | few | TRBD1 | TRBV10-3 | CAISELGTGADTQYF | TGTGCCATCAGTGAGCTCGGGACAGGGGCAGATACGCAGTATTTT
TRBJ1-2 | . | . | TRBV5-1 | CASSLAAPTRDGYTF | TGCGCCAGCAGCTTGGCGGCACCTACCCGGGATGGCTACACCTTC
TRBJ2-7 | . | TRBD1 | TRBV27 | CASSLSGTGSEQYF | TGTGCCAGCAGTTTATCAGGGACAGGGAGCGAGCAGTACTTC
TRBJ2-7 | . | . | TRBV5-5 | CASSPQGGSYEQYF | TGTGCCAGCAGCCCGCAGGGTGGGTCCTACGAGCAGTACTTC
TRBJ2-7 | . | TRBD2 | TRBV12-5 | CASGFPTSGGYEQYF | TGTGCTAGTGGTTTCCCGACTAGCGGGGGGTACGAGCAGTACTTC
TRBJ2-1 | few | . | TRBV10-3 | CAISELSEYNEQFF | TGTGCCATCAGTGAATTAAGTGAGTACAATGAGCAGTTCTTC
TRBJ2-3 | . | TRBD2 | TRBV11-3 | CASSLLAGGSTDTQYF | TGTGCCAGCAGCTTGCTAGCGGGGGGCAGCACAGATACGCAGTATTTT
TRBJ2-5 | . | TRBD2 | TRBV7-3 | CASSQGGGQETQYF | TGTGCCAGCAGCCAGGGCGGGGGGCAAGAGACCCAGTACTTC
TRBJ2-1 | few | . | TRBV19 | CASSTTQQENEQFF | TGTGCCAGTAGTACCACTCAACAGGAAAATGAGCAGTTCTTC
TRBJ2-7 | . | TRBD1 | TRBV5-1 | CASSMGGTGAYEQYF | TGCGCCAGCAGCATGGGGGGGACAGGGGCCTACGAGCAGTACTTC
TRBJ1-4 | few | TRBD1 | TRBV6-6 | CASSYSTGGELFF | TGTGCCAGCAGTTACTCTACAGGGGGAGAACTGTTTTTT